The clone carrying this T cell receptor beta chain was found a few times. Its antigen remains unidentified. Each sample used at least 7 million PBMCs. PCR was performed a second time for 7 to 11 cycles using a sample-barcoded 5' primer and a J-beta primer mix. In TCRdb, the 5' RACE reads were re-called with MiXCR into one record per CDR3 protein. Of roughly 570,000 distinct CDR3 sequences listed, roughly 29% are singletons. This sample is part of a study of blood T cells in healthy people across ages. Study-wide results and caveats: Both higher diversity and more naive CD4+ cells marked long-lived donors when set against aged donors. While age rose, TCR beta diversity per million T cells dropped in a roughly linear way.

The CDR3 contains 14 residues. The V and J ends lost 11 bases and 1 base, in that order; junction bases with no gene match: 6. CDR1 is SEHNR, CDR2 FQNEAQ, per germline (reference sequence). The sequenced sample consisted of blood. This clonotype originated in a woman aged 70 to 79 in good health. The J gene is TRBJ1-5, the V gene TRBV7-9; 9 bases line up with TRBD1. CDR3 region: CAPGTGLSNQPQHF. The CDR3 DNA reads TGTGCCCCTGGGACAGGGTTAAGCAATCAGCCCCAGCATTTT.